The 26 T cell receptor beta chains below were found in one sample sequenced in a study of metastatic and nonmetastatic thyroid tumors. TCRdb re-called the PCR reads via MiXCR. The sample carries some 28,000 clones, 20% to 25% recorded once. Thyroid surgery took place with no prior treatment in any patient. Sequencing input: blood. Receptors were obtained from a female donor with papillary thyroid cancer or a benign thyroid nodule (not recorded which). Some clones in this sample may be carry-over from other donors' samples.

There are a few counts of this clone. The V and J genes are TRBV28 and TRBJ2-1; 9 nucleotides match TRBD2. From germline, CDR1 is MDHEN and CDR2 SYDVKM. The CDR3 covers 15 residues. V was pared by 5 bases and J by 7 bases, with 9 bases of the junction left unmatched. Written as DNA, the CDR3 is TGTGCCAGCAGTCCCATTAGCGGGAGAATAAATGAGCAGTTCTTC. Protein sequence: CASSPISGRINEQFF.

This clone was observed many times. CDR3 bases: TGTGTCGGGACTAGCTTTCAGGAGCAGTTCTTC. Translation: CVGTSFQEQFF. V usage is TRBV30 and J usage is TRBJ2-1; 9 nucleotides align to TRBD2. This CDR3 has 11 amino acids. CDR1 is GTSNPN and CDR2 is SVGIG in the germline V gene (reference sequence).

The chain couples TRBV28 to TRBJ1-5, with TRBD1 matching over 9 bases. The CDR3 covers 14 residues. The V and J ends lost 8 bases and 5 bases, in that order; junction bases with no gene match: 7. CDR1 MDHEN and CDR2 SYDVKM come from the germline V gene. The CDR3 loop is CASDNRGLHQPQHF. Written as DNA, the CDR3 is TGTGCCAGCGACAACAGGGGGCTCCATCAGCCCCAGCATTTT.

The genes are TRBV10-1 and TRBJ2-7; no firm D call. The CDR3 loop spans 15 amino acids. Germline values: CDR1 WNHNN, CDR2 SYGVQD (reference sequence). V was cut by 3 bases and J by 2 bases, with 14 bases left in between. The chain's CDR3 is CASSDSFGSTYEQYF. The CDR3 region has the DNA TGCGCCAGCAGTGACTCATTTGGTTCTACCTACGAGCAGTACTTC.

This clone was observed many times. CDR3 sequence: CASSLSQGNEQFF. In nucleotides, the CDR3 is TGTGCCAGCAGCTTATCTCAGGGTAATGAGCAGTTCTTC. The chain has TRBV7-8 and TRBJ2-1, with D perhaps TRBD1 (5 bases). Trimming took off 2 bases at V and 7 bases at J, with 9 bases between the two ends. Per the germline V gene, CDR1 is SGHVS and CDR2 is FQNEAQ. The CDR3 runs 13 residues.

At least ten counts were recorded for this clone. The rearrangement uses TRBV6-1 and TRBJ2-1; 9 nucleotides agree with TRBD2. Germline trimming cut 5 bases from V and 0 bases from J; bases unmatched to any gene: 2. Germline loops: CDR1 MNHNS, CDR2 SASEGT. The CDR3 loop spans 15 amino acids. CDR3: CASSSAGGSYNEQFF. The CDR3 DNA reads TGTGCCAGCAGTTCAGCGGGAGGCTCCTACAATGAGCAGTTCTTC.

This clone was recorded at least ten times. This sequence joins TRBV7-8 and TRBJ1-5; D ambiguous. The CDR3 runs 13 residues. The ends were cut back, 1 base at V and 7 bases at J, with 8 bases in the middle. Germline V gene sequence: CDR1 SGHVS, CDR2 FQNEAQ. The CDR3 region has the DNA TGTGCCAGCAGCTTAGAAAGAGGGCAGCCCCAGCATTTT. This sequence encodes CASSLERGQPQHF.

This clone is deemed medium-sized. The chain recombines TRBV6-1 with TRBJ2-1, with 7 bases lining up with TRBD2. V lost 3 bases to trimming and J lost 10 bases; unmatched junction nucleotides: 12. Per the germline V gene, CDR1 is MNHNS and CDR2 is SASEGT. The CDR3 is 15 amino acids. CDR3: CASSDVAGLAEEQFF. In nucleotides, the CDR3 is TGTGCCAGCAGTGATGTAGCGGGTCTAGCGGAGGAGCAGTTCTTC.

This clone was detected many times. This sequence joins TRBV28 and TRBJ1-5; D gene uncertain. Trimming removed 3 bases from V and 2 bases from J, with 8 bases in between. The germline V gene encodes CDR1 MDHEN and CDR2 SYDVKM. The CDR3 is made up of 14 amino acids. For the CDR3, the DNA is TGTGCCAGCAGTTTCGACTCGGGCAATCAGCCCCAGCATTTT. As protein: CASSFDSGNQPQHF.

This clone was seen many times. A read error may be the cause here, since a much bigger clone is one base away. Other DNA sequences in the same sample also yield this CDR3. The V and J genes are TRBV11-2 and TRBJ1-2, with 9 bases identical to TRBD1. The germline CDR1 and CDR2 sequences are SGHAT and FQNNGV. CDR3 length equals 15 residues. The CDR3 protein is CVSSLSPGQGRGYTF. DNA of the CDR3: TGTGTCAGCAGCTTAAGTCCTGGACAGGGGAGAGGCTACACCTTC.

This clone was seen repeatedly, ten times or more. V is TRBV5-6 and J is TRBJ1-1; no definite D call. The germline V and J ends were trimmed by 4 bases and 0 bases, with 10 bases remaining between them. Germline lookup yields CDR1 SGHDT and CDR2 YYEEEE. This CDR3 is 14 amino acids long. The CDR3 DNA is TGTGCCAGCAGCCTTTACCCCATGAACACTGAAGCTTTCTTT. Translating gives CASSLYPMNTEAFF.

As concerns this clone: A read error may account for a junction end that differs from germline. The chain joins TRBV12-3 or TRBV12-4 to TRBJ2-7; TRBD1 matches 8 bases. This CDR3 has 15 residues. For the CDR3, the DNA is TGTGCCAGCAGCGGAGAGACAGGGGCCTACTACGATCAGTACTTC. Amino acids: CASSGETGAYYDQYF.

The table lists this clone with a few counts. The chain couples TRBV2 to TRBJ2-7, with 11 bases matching TRBD2. The CDR3 extends over 14 amino acids. CDR1 is SNHLY and CDR2 is FYNNEI in the germline V gene. Germline trimming cut 4 bases from V and 7 bases from J; bases unmatched to any gene: 6. CDR3 residues: CASSGVAGGREQYF. DNA for the CDR3: TGTGCCAGCAGTGGGGTAGCGGGGGGGCGTGAGCAGTACTTC.

The table lists this clone with many counts. This chain uses TRBV19 with TRBJ2-1; 12 bases agree with TRBD2. V was pared by 6 bases and J by 6 bases, with 6 bases of the junction left unmatched. Per germline, CDR1 LNHDA and CDR2 SQIVND (reference sequence). The CDR3 has 15 residues. The CDR3 here is CASRTSGRNTNEQFF. The CDR3 nucleotides are TGTGCCAGTAGGACTAGCGGGAGAAATACCAATGAGCAGTTCTTC. Full variable domain (outside the CDR3, taken from reference TRBV19 and TRBJ2-1): DGGITQSPKYLFRKEGQNVTLSCEQNLNHDAMYWYRQDPGQGLRLIYYSQIVNDFQKGDIAEGYSVSREKKESFPLTVTSAQKNPTAFYLCASRTSGRNTNEQFFGPGTRLTVL.

This clone was seen a handful of times. V usage is TRBV5-1 and J usage is TRBJ2-3, with 8 nucleotides matching TRBD2. J was trimmed by 1 base and V by 7 bases; bases with no gene match: 5. CDR1 and CDR2 from the germline V gene are SGHRS and YFSETQ. The CDR3 is made up of 14 amino acids. CDR3 protein: CASLAGGGTDTQYF. The CDR3 DNA reads as TGCGCCAGCCTGGCGGGGGGAGGCACAGATACGCAGTATTTT.

This clone occurred a few times. The rearrangement links TRBV20-1 to TRBJ1-5; D is uncertain. Trimming pared 6 bases from V and 9 bases from J, leaving 21 bases between. CDR1 is DFQATT, CDR2 SNEGSKA, per germline (reference sequence). The CDR3 has 14 residues. The CDR3 spells CSARNRVDLGPQHF. The CDR3 DNA reads TGCAGTGCGAGAAATCGCGTGGACTTGGGGCCCCAGCATTTT.

The chain employs TRBV6-1 and TRBJ2-2; TRBD1 aligns across 10 bases. The CDR3 consists of 15 residues. Germline values: CDR1 MNHNS, CDR2 SASEGT. Unmatched junction bases numbered 3, after V lost 1 base and J lost 7 bases. This CDR3 reads CASSEVGQGIGELFF. CDR3 sequence (DNA): TGTGCCAGCAGTGAAGTGGGACAGGGGATCGGGGAGCTGTTTTTT.

This clone was counted only a few times. The V gene is TRBV20-1, the J gene TRBJ2-5, with 7 bases matching TRBD1. Per the germline V gene, CDR1 is DFQATT and CDR2 is SNEGSKA (reference sequence). After removal of 6 bases from V and 3 bases from J, the junction contained 7 bases not matched to a gene. The CDR3 loop spans 13 amino acids. CDR3 sequence: CSAADRVEETQYF. In nucleotides, the CDR3 is TGCAGTGCAGCAGACAGGGTGGAAGAGACCCAGTACTTC.

This clone was seen more than once but under ten times. V gene TRBV6-1 combines with J gene TRBJ2-1, with D tentatively TRBD2 (5 bases). Trimming took off 3 bases at V and 6 bases at J, with 21 bases between the two ends. This CDR3 is built from 17 residues. CDR1 and CDR2 from the germline V gene are MNHNS and SASEGT. The CDR3 loop is CASSELRSVSSPNEQFF. In nucleotides, the CDR3 is TGTGCCAGCAGTGAGTTACGTAGCGTATCATCCCCCAATGAGCAGTTCTTC.

This clone was seen repeatedly, ten times or more. The rearrangement uses TRBV6-5 and TRBJ2-5, with D perhaps TRBD2 (5 bases). The ends were cut back, 0 bases at V and 6 bases at J, with 17 bases in the middle. The CDR3 contains 16 residues. CDR1 is MNHEY, CDR2 SVGAGI, per germline. The CDR3 loop reads CASSYSSSELGKTQYF. The CDR3 bases are TGTGCCAGCAGTTACTCGAGTAGCGAACTTGGGAAGACCCAGTACTTC.

The CDR3 sequence: CASRTGHSSYEQYF. CDR3 sequence (DNA): TGTGCCAGCAGGACGGGGCATAGCTCCTACGAGCAGTACTTC. V and J are TRBV6-1 and TRBJ2-7, with D tentatively TRBD1 or TRBD2 (5 bases each). The CDR3 runs to 14 residues. V was cut by 6 bases and J by 0 bases, with 12 bases left in between. Germline lookup yields CDR1 MNHNS and CDR2 SASEGT.

This clone was seen many times. The chain employs TRBV30 and TRBJ1-1; D might be TRBD1 (5 bases). The CDR3 has 14 amino acids. Germline CDR1 is GTSNPN and CDR2 is SVGIG (reference sequence). The V and J ends lost 4 bases and 1 base respectively, with 13 bases between them. The DNA for the CDR3 is TGTGCCTGGACCCCGGGACTCTCGAACACTGAAGCTTTCTTT. Amino acids: CAWTPGLSNTEAFF.

The chain uses TRBV11-2 and TRBJ2-7, with no clear D. Germline V gives CDR1 SGHAT, CDR2 FQNNGV. The CDR3 sequence is 14 residues long. With 1 base removed from V and 2 bases from J, the gap between germline ends came to 9 bases. CDR3 protein: CASSLGSGPYEQYF. The CDR3 DNA follows: TGTGCCAGCAGCTTAGGTTCGGGTCCCTACGAGCAGTACTTC.

This clone was observed at least ten times. The chain is built from TRBV20-1 and TRBJ2-3; TRBD2 matches at 9 bases. The CDR3 loop spans 14 amino acids. The germline gives CDR1 DFQATT, CDR2 SNEGSKA (reference sequence). Unmatched junction bases numbered 9, after V lost 6 bases and J lost 5 bases. The CDR3 spells CSATGGRALDTQYF. The DNA for the CDR3 is TGCAGTGCAACCGGCGGGAGGGCCCTAGATACGCAGTATTTT.

This clone has at least ten counts. V usage is TRBV7-9 and J usage is TRBJ2-1, with D unclear. V lost 8 bases to trimming and J lost 7 bases, with 18 bases between them. The CDR3 extends over 14 amino acids. CDR1 is SEHNR and CDR2 is FQNEAQ in the germline V gene (reference sequence). CDR3 residues: CASHTVGKENEQFF. The CDR3 nucleotides read TGTGCCAGCCATACAGTGGGAAAGGAAAATGAGCAGTTCTTC.

This clone occurred many times. J is TRBJ2-1 and V is TRBV4-1, with 7 bases identical to TRBD1. V shed 1 base, J shed 2 bases, and the junction held 8 bases outside the gene matches. Germline V CDR1 and CDR2: MGHRA, YSYEKL. This CDR3 contains 17 residues. The CDR3: CASSQGRGPFAYNEQFF. CDR3 coding DNA: TGCGCCAGCAGCCAAGGTAGGGGGCCCTTCGCCTACAATGAGCAGTTCTTC.